What follows describes a single T cell receptor (beta chain). Healthy bone marrow donors made up the donors. This sample is drawn from a study of cytomegalovirus exposure and HLA in healthy donors. The CDR3 runs to 15 residues. The V segment lost 7 bases and the J segment 1 base; nucleotides outside the gene matches: 9. CDR1 is MDHEN, CDR2 SYDVKM, per germline. Both 60 Vbeta primers and 13 Jbeta primers went into the PCR. Methods used by the authors: Some 12 million shared chains were among the approximately 80 million unique TCR beta chains that a later analysis counted. Clones were sequenced by immunoSEQ multiplex PCR, and TCRdb holds only the in-frame ones, with some missing. The D gene and trimming were derived from the DNA, and the V and J assignments and clone size from that table. This table holds approximately 130,000 clones, roughly 71% found once.

This TCR came from a woman between 35 and 50 years old in good health and CMV-seronegative. J is TRBJ1-1 and V is TRBV28; 7 bases map to TRBD1. Sequencing used PBMCs. The CDR3 DNA follows: TGTGCCAGCAACCTTCGGACAGGCGGGAACACTGAAGCTTTCTTT. It encodes CASNLRTGGNTEAFF.